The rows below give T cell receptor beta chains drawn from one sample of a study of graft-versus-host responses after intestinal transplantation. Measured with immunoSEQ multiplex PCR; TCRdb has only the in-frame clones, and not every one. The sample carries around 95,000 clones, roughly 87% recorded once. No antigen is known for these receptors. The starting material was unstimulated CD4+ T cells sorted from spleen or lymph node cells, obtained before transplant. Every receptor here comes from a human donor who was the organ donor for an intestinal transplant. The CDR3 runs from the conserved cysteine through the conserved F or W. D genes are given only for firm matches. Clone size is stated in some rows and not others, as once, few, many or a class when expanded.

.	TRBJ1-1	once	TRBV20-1	TGCAGTGAGACAGGGAACACTGAAGCTTTCTTT	CSETGNTEAFF
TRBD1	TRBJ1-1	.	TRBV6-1	TGTGCCAGCAGTAGACTACAGGGGATTGGAGAGGCTTTCTTT	CASSRLQGIGEAFF
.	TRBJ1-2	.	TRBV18	TGTGCCAGCTCACCCAGTTCTGGTAACTATGGCTACACCTTC	CASSPSSGNYGYTF
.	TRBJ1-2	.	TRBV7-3	TGTGCCAGCAGCTTAATGTCTGGGCAGGGTATGGGAGGCTACACCTTC	CASSLMSGQGMGGYTF
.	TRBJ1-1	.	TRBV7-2	TGTGCCAGCAGCCTAATAGAGGGTACTGAAGCTTTCTTT	CASSLIEGTEAFF
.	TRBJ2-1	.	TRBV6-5	TGTGCCAGCAGGGGCCTAAGGGACGGCAATGAGCAGTTCTTC	CASRGLRDGNEQFF
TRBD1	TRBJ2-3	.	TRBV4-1	TGCGCCAGCAGCCAAGATTTTTTTCGGGACAGGGAAAATACGCAGTATTTT	CASSQDFFRDRENTQYF
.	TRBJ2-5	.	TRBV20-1	TGCAGTGCTACAATAGAGACCCAGTACTTC	CSATIETQYF
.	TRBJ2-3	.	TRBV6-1	TGTGCCAGTCAGGGTCTGGGCACAGATACGCAGTATTTT	CASQGLGTDTQYF
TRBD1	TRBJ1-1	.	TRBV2	TGTGCCCTCCTCCAGTCGGGACAGGGGATTAGAGCTGAAGCTTTCTTT	CALLQSGQGIRAEAFF
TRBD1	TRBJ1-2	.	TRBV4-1	TGCGCCAGCAGCCAAACACTCCGGGACAGGGGCTATGGCTACACCTTC	CASSQTLRDRGYGYTF
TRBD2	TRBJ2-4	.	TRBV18	TGTGCCAGCTCACGGGCTAGCGGGAATAAAAACATTCAGTACTTC	CASSRASGNKNIQYF
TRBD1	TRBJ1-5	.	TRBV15	TGTGCCACCAGCAGACGATCAGGGGGGTATAGCAATCAGCCCCAGCATTTT	CATSRRSGGYSNQPQHF
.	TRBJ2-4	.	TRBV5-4	TGTGCCAGCAGCTTGCTAGGGGGGGGCGCGGAAAACATTCAGTACTTC	CASSLLGGGAENIQYF
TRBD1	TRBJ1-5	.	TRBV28	TGTGCCAGCACCCTCTTGGACAGGGGCAATCAGCCCCAGCATTTT	CASTLLDRGNQPQHF
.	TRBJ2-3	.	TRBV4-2	TGTGCCAGCAGCCAAGAAGGCGCGATTAGCACAGATACGCAGTATTTT	CASSQEGAISTDTQYF
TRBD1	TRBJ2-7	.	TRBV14	TGTGCCAGCAGCCAAGAAGCGGGACAGGGTCTGAGGCAGTACTTC	CASSQEAGQGLRQYF
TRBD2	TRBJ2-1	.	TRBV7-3	TGTGCCAGCAGCTGGACTAGCGGGGCCTACAATGAGCAGTTCTTC	CASSWTSGAYNEQFF
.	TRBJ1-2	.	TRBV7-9	TGTGCCAGCAGCTTAGGCGAAACGGCCGAAAATTATAACTATGGCTACACCTTC	CASSLGETAENYNYGYTF
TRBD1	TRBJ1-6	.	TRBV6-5	TGTGCCAGCAGGATGACAGGGGGCTGGTCACCCCTCCACTTT	CASRMTGGWSPLHF
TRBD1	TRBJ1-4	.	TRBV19	TGTGCCAGCAAGCCGGGACAGATAGAAAAACTGTTTTTT	CASKPGQIEKLFF
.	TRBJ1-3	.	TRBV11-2	TGTGCCAGCAGCTTCGGGGGGGCCTCTGGAAACACCATATATTTT	CASSFGGASGNTIYF
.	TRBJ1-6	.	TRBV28	TGTGCCAGCAACCACCTCGGGCCGCAGGGGCTTCTGAATTCACCCCTCCACTTT	CASNHLGPQGLLNSPLHF
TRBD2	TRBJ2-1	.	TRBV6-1	TGTGCCAGCAGTGGAAGCGGGGGGGCGAATGAGCAGTTCTTC	CASSGSGGANEQFF
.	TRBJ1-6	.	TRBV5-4	TGTGCCAGCAGCTTGACAGGGTTTAATTCACCCCTCCACTTT	CASSLTGFNSPLHF
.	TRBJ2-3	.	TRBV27	TGTGCCAGCAGTCCTAACATTCTCATTAGGGGAACAGATACGCAGTATTTT	CASSPNILIRGTDTQYF
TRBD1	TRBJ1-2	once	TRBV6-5	TGTGCCACCAGGGGGGGGGATTATGGCTACACCTTC	CATRGGDYGYTF
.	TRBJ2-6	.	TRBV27	TGTGCCAGCAGTCAAAAACGGGGCGCTGGGGCCAACGTCCTGACTTTC	CASSQKRGAGANVLTF
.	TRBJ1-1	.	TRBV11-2	TGTGCCAGCAGCTTAGGTGAGGGAACTGAAGCTTTCTTT	CASSLGEGTEAFF
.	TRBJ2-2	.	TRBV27	TGTGCCAGCAGTCAGGCCCCCACTAGCTTTACCGGGGAGCTGTTTTTT	CASSQAPTSFTGELFF
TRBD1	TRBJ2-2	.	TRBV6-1	TGTGCCAGCAGACCGGGACAGGCGACCGGGGAGCTGTTTTTT	CASRPGQATGELFF
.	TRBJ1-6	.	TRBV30	TGTGCCTGGAGAAAGACAGAGAATTCACCCCTCCACTTT	CAWRKTENSPLHF
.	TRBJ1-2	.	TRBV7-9	TGTGCCAGCAGCCCCCCAGGTCCTAACTATGGCTACACCTTC	CASSPPGPNYGYTF
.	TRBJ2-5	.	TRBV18	TGTGCCAGCTCACCATCCGCTTTTGCGGGGGCTACCTCCAACCAGTACTTC	CASSPSAFAGATSNQYF
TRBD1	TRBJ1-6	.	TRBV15	TGTGCCACCAGCAGAGATTCAGGGGGACCTAATAATTCACCCCTCCACTTT	CATSRDSGGPNNSPLHF
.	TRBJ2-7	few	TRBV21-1	TGTGCCAGCACCTCTGGACGGGGGTACGAGCAGTACTTC	CASTSGRGYEQYF
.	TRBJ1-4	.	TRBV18	TGTGCCAGCTCACCGGGGGCAACTAATGAAAAACTGTTTTTT	CASSPGATNEKLFF
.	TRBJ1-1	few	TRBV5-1	TGCGCCAGCAGCTTATCGGCAGCGAACACTGAAGCTTTCTTT	CASSLSAANTEAFF
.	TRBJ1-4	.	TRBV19	TGTGCCAGTAGTATAGTAGCCCCAACTAATGAAAAACTGTTTTTT	CASSIVAPTNEKLFF
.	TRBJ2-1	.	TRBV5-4	TGTGCCAGCAGCTTGCTGAGGGGGGGAAACAATGAGCAGTTCTTC	CASSLLRGGNNEQFF
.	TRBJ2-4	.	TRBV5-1	TGCGCCAGCAGCTTGGCTCCGGGACCGATTGTGGGCATTCAGTACTTC	CASSLAPGPIVGIQYF
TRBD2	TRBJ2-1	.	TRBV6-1	TGTGCCAGCAGAACTAGCGGGGGGGATAATGAGCAGTTCTTC	CASRTSGGDNEQFF
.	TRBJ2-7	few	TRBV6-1	TGTGCCAGCAGTGAAGTCTGGACAGCTACTGAGGAGCAGTACTTC	CASSEVWTATEEQYF
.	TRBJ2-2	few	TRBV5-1	TGCGCCAGCAGCTTGCAGACCACCGGGGAGCTGTTTTTT	CASSLQTTGELFF
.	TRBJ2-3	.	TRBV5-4	TGTGCCAGCAGCTTGGTCGACTTGGGCACAGATACGCAGTATTTT	CASSLVDLGTDTQYF
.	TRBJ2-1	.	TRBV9	TGTGCCAGCAGCGGCGGGGCTAACTACAATGAGCAGTTCTTC	CASSGGANYNEQFF
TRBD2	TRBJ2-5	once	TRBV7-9	TGTGCCAGCAGCTTAAAGAGGGGAGGGGAGACCCAGTACTTC	CASSLKRGGETQYF
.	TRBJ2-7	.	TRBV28	TGTGCCAGCAGCCCCAGCGGGCCAGGGGATACCGAGCAGTACTTC	CASSPSGPGDTEQYF